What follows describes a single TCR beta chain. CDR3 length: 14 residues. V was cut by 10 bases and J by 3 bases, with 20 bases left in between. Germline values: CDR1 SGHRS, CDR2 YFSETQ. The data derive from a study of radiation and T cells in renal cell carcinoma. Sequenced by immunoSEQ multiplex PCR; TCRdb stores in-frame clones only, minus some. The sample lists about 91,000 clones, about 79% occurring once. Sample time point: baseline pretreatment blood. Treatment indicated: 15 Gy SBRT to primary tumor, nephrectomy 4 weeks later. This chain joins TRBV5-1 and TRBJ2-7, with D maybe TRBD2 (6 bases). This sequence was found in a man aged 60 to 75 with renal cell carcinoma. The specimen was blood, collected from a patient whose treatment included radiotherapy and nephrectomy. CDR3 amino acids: CAPPLRGLRYEQYF. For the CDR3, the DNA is TGCGCCCCCCCTTTGCGGGGTCTCCGCTACGAGCAGTACTTC.